This TCR beta chain was obtained from a study of blood T cell repertoires in COVID-19. On the study more broadly: Specimens from acute and convalescent COVID-19 originated in the United States, Italy and Spain. T cells, B-cell-depleted T cells, or PBMCs supplied cDNA or gDNA.

Original data processing: How many nucleated cells were present was estimated from reference gene primer amplification. This table comes from immunoSEQ multiplex PCR, and its TCRdb copy is limited to in-frame clones, with some not included. V and J calls and clone size are given by that table; D and trimming were obtained from the DNA. The profile covers under 75,000 clones, with around 90% appearing a single time and 3.5% taken by the ten largest. The CDR3 is 16 residues long. Trimming at V came to 4 bases and at J to 2 bases, leaving 4 bases not matched to a gene. Germline-derived CDR1 and CDR2 are SEHNR and FQNEAQ (reference sequence).

The chain has TRBV7-9 and TRBJ2-3; 12 bases fit TRBD2. The TCR was taken from a man aged 45 to 65 with active COVID-19. The sample comprised peripheral blood. The CDR3 nucleotides read TGTGCCAGCAGCTCCCGACTAGCGGGAGCCACAGATACGCAGTATTTT. This encodes CASSSRLAGATDTQYF.